The 23 T cell receptor beta chains listed next were all sequenced from one sample in a study of T-cell reconstitution after alpha-beta-depleted transplantation in children (dated by TCRdb to about 2016). The method was PCR. TCRdb lists the instrument as Illumina HiSeq 2500. TCR library preparation used molecular barcoding, with unique molecular identifiers applied to normalize quantification of the TCRbeta repertoire. In-frame beta chains were kept once TCRdb had trimmed the public reads at Q25 with fastp and called clones with MiXCR. All rows with the same CDR3 protein become a single entry with the most common DNA and genes. The sample yields 440,000 or so distinct CDR3 sequences; around 46% were counted once. Jointly, the top ten make up 25% to 30% of the sample. What the treatment or condition label conveys for this sample: allogeneic hematopoietic cell transplantation with graft depleted of TCRalphabeta T cells and CD19 B cells.

The sample was PBMCs, taken before TCRalphabeta/CD19-depleted stem cell transplant. The origin of the receptors is a girl aged 2 to 9 with aplastic anemia, due to receive a stem cell transplant.

The table lists this clonotype with many counts. The CDR3 DNA is TGTGCCAGCAGCCCAAAGCTATCGAACACTGAAGCTTTCTTT. Amino acid sequence: CASSPKLSNTEAFF. The rearrangement joins TRBV28 to TRBJ1-1; D is undetermined. The CDR3 extends over 14 amino acids. The ends were cut back, 6 bases at V and 1 base at J, with 12 bases in the middle. Germline CDR1 MDHEN, CDR2 SYDVKM.

The table lists this clonotype with many counts. The chain couples TRBV7-2 to TRBJ1-1; D is unresolved. In germline, CDR1 is SGHTA, CDR2 FQGNSA. V was trimmed by 4 bases and J by 6 bases, leaving 6 bases between them. The CDR3 sequence is 11 residues long. This CDR3 reads CASSYRAEAFF. The CDR3 DNA is TGTGCCAGCAGCTACCGCGCTGAAGCTTTCTTT. Full variable domain (missing parts from reference TRBV7-2 and TRBJ1-1): GAGVSQSPSNKVTEKGKDVELRCDPISGHTALYWYRQSLGQGLEFLIYFQGNSAPDKSGLPSDRFSAERTGGSVSTLTIQRTQQEDSAVYLCASSYRAEAFFGQGTRLTVV.

The chain uses TRBV28 and TRBJ2-3; 9 bases are a match to TRBD2. Trimming cost V 6 bases and J 2 bases; bases outside gene matches: 3. This CDR3 contains 14 residues. Germline V CDR1 and CDR2: MDHEN, SYDVKM. The CDR3 loop reads CASRASGTTDTQYF. The CDR3 coding sequence is TGTGCCAGCAGGGCTAGCGGGACCACAGATACGCAGTATTTT.

J is TRBJ2-7 and V is TRBV5-1; 11 bases are a match to TRBD2. The CDR3 length is 17 residues. CDR1 is SGHRS, CDR2 YFSETQ, per germline. V shed 4 bases and J 2 bases; nucleotides not matched to a gene: 11. CDR3 bases: TGCGCCAGCAGCCCGCAAATACTTAGCGGGGGGGCCTACGAGCAGTACTTC. Translation: CASSPQILSGGAYEQYF.

At least ten counts were recorded for this clonotype. The chain joins TRBV5-6 to TRBJ2-5; D might be TRBD1 (5 bases). This CDR3 is 13 amino acids long. The V gene lost 2 bases and the J gene lost 5 bases, with 10 bases spanning the gap. Germline CDR1 is SGHDT and CDR2 is YYEEEE. The CDR3 loop reads CASSFQGQETQYF. The CDR3 region has the DNA TGTGCCAGCAGCTTTCAGGGTCAGGAGACCCAGTACTTC.

This clonotype has ten or more counts. The V and J genes are TRBV5-1 and TRBJ1-1; 10 bases are a match to TRBD1. This CDR3 has 16 amino acids. V shed 5 bases and J 0 bases; nucleotides not matched to a gene: 7. Germline CDR1 reads SGHRS; CDR2 reads YFSETQ. CDR3 region: CASRTGTGAMNTEAFF. In nucleotides, the CDR3 is TGCGCCAGCAGGACCGGGACAGGGGCGATGAACACTGAAGCTTTCTTT.

This clonotype was seen more than once but under ten times. This sequence joins TRBV20-1 and TRBJ2-7; 12 bases map to TRBD2. Germline trimming cut 6 bases from V and 0 bases from J; bases unmatched to any gene: 6. This CDR3 comprises 15 residues. CDR1 and CDR2 from the germline V gene are DFQATT and SNEGSKA (reference sequence). The CDR3 region has the DNA TGCAGTGCCGACGGACTAGCGGGGTTCTCCTACGAGCAGTACTTC. Its protein product is CSADGLAGFSYEQYF.

This chain joins TRBV12-3 or TRBV12-4 and TRBJ1-2; D may be TRBD1 (6 bases). The CDR3 extends over 17 amino acids. Trimming pared 0 bases from V and 4 bases from J, leaving 18 bases between. CDR3 coding DNA: TGTGCCAGCAGTTTAGCCCTAGGGGGGCTCAAGAGCTATGGCTACACCTTC. It specifies CASSLALGGLKSYGYTF.

The chain carries TRBV7-3 and TRBJ2-7; D ambiguous. The CDR3 loop spans 17 amino acids. Germline V gene lookup returns CDR1 SGHTA and CDR2 FQGTGA. V lost 2 bases to trimming and J lost 2 bases, with 19 bases between them. In DNA, the CDR3 is TGTGCCAGCAGCTTATCTCGGCAGGTGGTAGGGCCCTACGAGCAGTACTTC. As protein: CASSLSRQVVGPYEQYF.

This clonotype was detected a few times. The V gene is TRBV28, the J gene TRBJ1-4; D gene ambiguous. V lost 1 base and J 4 bases, leaving 10 bases between the germline ends. Germline V CDR1 and CDR2: MDHEN, SYDVKM. The CDR3 is 15 amino acids. CDR3 coding DNA: TGTGCCAGCAGTTTATCTATAGGTCTTAATGAAAAACTGTTTTTT. Amino acids: CASSLSIGLNEKLFF.

The chain recombines TRBV7-3 with TRBJ2-3, with a possible D match to TRBD2 (7 bases). The CDR3 covers 18 residues. Germline CDR1 SGHTA, CDR2 FQGTGA. The V end was cut by 2 bases, the J end by 0 bases, with 18 bases between. CDR3 sequence: CASSLSGGLAESTDTQYF. The CDR3 DNA is TGTGCCAGCAGCTTATCGGGGGGCCTAGCGGAAAGCACAGATACGCAGTATTTT.

This clonotype was found once. The chain is built from TRBV28 and TRBJ2-7; D remains ambiguous. Trimming pared 3 bases from V and 5 bases from J, leaving 8 bases between. CDR3 size: 12 residues. Germline V CDR1 and CDR2: MDHEN, SYDVKM. The chain's CDR3 is CASSFGQDEQYF. Here the CDR3 DNA reads TGTGCCAGCAGTTTCGGTCAGGACGAGCAGTACTTC.

The chain combines TRBV2 with TRBJ2-3; 8 nucleotides align to TRBD1. This CDR3 region has 16 residues. Germline V lookup: CDR1 SNHLY, CDR2 FYNNEI. The J segment lost 4 bases and the V segment lost 4 bases, leaving 10 bases of the junction unmatched. Written as DNA, the CDR3 is TGTGCCAGCAGTGCTGACAGGGGATCGGTTGCAGATACGCAGTATTTT. Protein sequence: CASSADRGSVADTQYF.

The rearrangement links TRBV7-3 to TRBJ2-1, with D tentatively TRBD1 or TRBD2 (5 bases each). CDR3 length equals 20 residues. Germline V lookup: CDR1 SGHTA, CDR2 FQGTGA. The V end lost 4 bases, the J end lost 4 bases, and 29 bases lay between the germline ends. The DNA for the CDR3 is TGTGCCAGCAGCTGGGGACGGGGACCCTACCCCTTGGTGGGTTACAATGAGCAGTTCTTC. Translated, it gives CASSWGRGPYPLVGYNEQFF. The entire variable domain, with the rest obtained from reference TRBV7-3 and TRBJ2-1, is as follows: GAGVSQTPSNKVTEKGKYVELRCDPISGHTALYWYRQSLGQGPEFLIYFQGTGAADDSGLPNDRFFAVRPEGSVSTLKIQRTERGDSAVYLCASSWGRGPYPLVGYNEQFFGPGTRLTVL.

The rearrangement uses TRBV7-3 and TRBJ2-3; D perhaps matches TRBD1 (5 bases). Germline V lookup: CDR1 SGHTA, CDR2 FQGTGA. This CDR3 region has 15 residues. V was shortened by 2 bases and J by 1 base, with 10 bases between the two germline ends. In DNA, the CDR3 is TGTGCCAGCAGCTTACAGGGTTTAGGCACAGATACGCAGTATTTT. Its protein product is CASSLQGLGTDTQYF.

This clonotype was observed a single time. The chain employs TRBV29-1 and TRBJ2-2; D perhaps matches TRBD2 (5 bases). The CDR3 is 15 amino acids. The V gene lost 6 bases and the J gene lost 5 bases, with 19 bases spanning the gap. CDR1 is SQVTM and CDR2 is ANQGSEA in the germline V gene. The CDR3 DNA reads as TGCAGCGTAAGAGACGTGGAGGTGTCAACCGGGGAGCTGTTTTTT. This translates into CSVRDVEVSTGELFF.

This chain uses TRBV7-6 with TRBJ2-5, with D perhaps matching TRBD1 (6 bases). CDR1 is SGHVS, CDR2 FNYEAQ, per germline. The V and J ends lost 7 bases and 5 bases respectively, with 17 bases between them. This CDR3 has 14 amino acids. CDR3 coding DNA: TGTGCCAGCATGGACAGTCCCCCATCGGAGACCCAGTACTTC. It codes for CASMDSPPSETQYF. Supplemented by reference TRBV7-6 and TRBJ2-5, the full variable domain reads GAGVSQSPRYKVTKRGQDVALRCDPISGHVSLYWYRQALGQGPEFLTYFNYEAQQDKSGLPNDRFSAERPEGSISTLTIQRTEQRDSAMYRCASMDSPPSETQYFGPGTRLLVL.

This clonotype was detected a few times. The CDR3: CASSPPGRGDTQYF. In DNA form, the CDR3 reads TGTGCCAGCTCACCACCGGGAAGGGGTGATACGCAGTATTTT. The chain joins TRBV18 to TRBJ2-3; D perhaps matches TRBD1 (5 bases). CDR1 KGHSH and CDR2 LQKENI come from the germline V gene. The V end was cut by 0 bases, the J end by 6 bases, with 10 bases between. The CDR3 covers 14 residues. The whole variable domain, filled in from reference TRBV18 and TRBJ2-3, reads NAGVMQNPRHLVRRRGQEARLRCSPMKGHSHVYWYRQLPEEGLKFMVYLQKENIIDESGMPKERFSAEFPKEGPSILRIQQVVRGDSAAYFCASSPPGRGDTQYFGPGTRLTVL.

This clonotype was seen repeatedly, ten times or more. CDR3 in amino acids: CASSQVGGGRGLEQYF. CDR3 sequence (DNA): TGTGCCAGCAGCCAAGTTGGAGGAGGGAGAGGGCTCGAGCAGTACTTC. This sequence joins TRBV3-1 and TRBJ2-7; the D gene is possibly TRBD2 (6 bases). Germline V gene lookup returns CDR1 LGHDT and CDR2 YNNKEL (reference sequence). The CDR3 runs to 16 residues. V was trimmed by 1 base and J by 6 bases, leaving 19 bases between them.

This clonotype was seen many times. The chain employs TRBV12-3 or TRBV12-4 and TRBJ1-1; D possibly corresponds to TRBD1 (6 bases). The V and J ends lost 5 bases and 2 bases respectively, with 18 bases between them. This CDR3 comprises 16 residues. The CDR3 DNA reads TGTGCCAGCAGTACCTTTGCTACAGGGAGAAACACTGAAGCTTTCTTT. This encodes CASSTFATGRNTEAFF.

This clonotype was picked up many times. CDR3 DNA: TGTGCCAGCAGCCACTACCGGGACGCCCAAGAGACCCAGTACTTC. It encodes CASSHYRDAQETQYF. This rearrangement joins TRBV3-1 to TRBJ2-5; the D call may be TRBD1 or TRBD2 (5 bases each). From germline, CDR1 is LGHDT and CDR2 YNNKEL (reference sequence). Trimming removed 3 bases at V and 1 base at J, with 12 bases between. This CDR3 has 15 residues.

This clonotype was counted at least ten times. The gene calls are TRBV5-1 and TRBJ1-1; no firm D call. CDR1 is SGHRS, CDR2 YFSETQ, per germline. The V end lost 1 base, the J end lost 1 base, and 17 bases lay between the germline ends. The CDR3 is 17 residues long. As DNA, the CDR3 is TGCGCCAGCAGCTTGCTAATTCTTGGACCCTCGAACACTGAAGCTTTCTTT. It codes for CASSLLILGPSNTEAFF.

V usage is TRBV4-1 and J usage is TRBJ2-7; 9 bases align to TRBD1. Losses at the gene ends were 5 bases for V and 3 bases for J; bases not matched to a gene: 2. Germline loops: CDR1 MGHRA, CDR2 YSYEKL. This CDR3 is built from 13 residues. CDR3 in DNA: TGCGCCAGCAGCAAGACAGGGGGCTACGAGCAGTACTTC. Its protein is CASSKTGGYEQYF.